This passage covers 16 T cell receptor beta chains from one sample sequenced in a study of T cells in Graves' hyperthyroidism and ophthalmopathy. What was amplified from RNA transcripts were TCR beta CDR3 regions. In the first-round RT-PCR of the TCR CDR3, the HTBI primer set was used. TCRdb re-derived calls from the multiplex PCR reads in MiXCR, one entry per CDR3 protein. The sample carries roughly 200,000 distinct CDR3 sequences, approximately 20% recorded once. Material for sequencing was blood. These receptor sequences come from a man between 35 and 55 years old with Graves' hyperthyroidism.

This clonotype was seen at least ten times. The chain combines TRBV10-3 with TRBJ2-1; a weak D match, TRBD2 (6 bases). Germline values: CDR1 ENHRY, CDR2 SYGVKD. CDR3 size: 13 residues. The V gene lost 8 bases and the J gene lost 7 bases, with 15 bases spanning the gap. The CDR3 DNA sequence: TGTGCCATCGAGGGACTCCGGGGTAATGAGCAGTTCTTC. Protein product: CAIEGLRGNEQFF.

This clonotype was counted ten times or more. The chain combines TRBV20-1 with TRBJ1-1; D not certain. This CDR3 comprises 14 residues. The germline CDR1 and CDR2 sequences are DFQATT and SNEGSKA (reference sequence). V shed 2 bases and J shed 2 bases, with 12 bases lying between them. CDR3 protein: CSARKRGPNTEAFF. CDR3 coding DNA: TGCAGTGCTAGAAAGCGAGGACCTAACACTGAAGCTTTCTTT.

V usage is TRBV29-1 and J usage is TRBJ1-2; the D is unclear. The V gene's germline CDR1 is SQVTM and CDR2 ANQGSEA. The V end lost 5 bases, the J end lost 6 bases, and 10 bases lay between the germline ends. The CDR3 spans 11 residues. The DNA for the CDR3 is TGCAGCGTTTCATTCTGGGATGGCTACACCTTC. Translated: CSVSFWDGYTF.

The table lists this clonotype with a few counts. The chain carries TRBV4-3 and TRBJ1-3; TRBD1 might be the D (5 bases). This CDR3 is 21 amino acids long. With 0 bases removed from V and 0 bases from J, the gap between germline ends came to 24 bases. Germline loops: CDR1 LGHNA, CDR2 YSLEER. This chain's CDR3 is CASSQDPRPVWTSPSGNTIYF. Here the CDR3 DNA reads TGCGCCAGCAGCCAAGATCCGCGTCCGGTATGGACATCTCCCTCTGGAAACACCATATATTTT.

This clonotype was seen at least ten times. The chain recombines TRBV12-3 or TRBV12-4 with TRBJ2-7; 7 nucleotides agree with TRBD1. This CDR3 spans 13 amino acids. V lost 2 bases to trimming and J lost 2 bases; unmatched junction nucleotides: 0. This CDR3 is CASSLQGAYEQYF. CDR3 DNA sequence: TGTGCCAGCAGTTTACAGGGGGCCTACGAGCAGTACTTC.

In this sample, this clonotype turned up many times. The gene calls are TRBV6-1 and TRBJ1-5, with unresolved D. CDR3 size: 16 residues. Germline V gene data show CDR1 as MNHNS and CDR2 as SASEGT. Deletions cut 2 bases from V and 0 bases from J, with 11 bases between. CDR3 sequence: CASSELVGNSNQPQHF. The CDR3 nucleotides read TGTGCCAGCAGTGAATTGGTAGGGAATAGCAATCAGCCCCAGCATTTT.

This clonotype has just a few counts. V and J are TRBV19 and TRBJ1-1, with D unresolved. Germline-derived CDR1 and CDR2 are LNHDA and SQIVND (reference sequence). The CDR3 is 13 amino acids. Trimming removed 6 bases at V and 0 bases at J, with 8 bases between. This CDR3 is CASRNSLNTEAFF. The DNA for the CDR3 is TGTGCCAGTAGGAACAGCCTGAACACTGAAGCTTTCTTT.

This clonotype was observed many times. J is TRBJ2-7 and V is TRBV10-3; 9 bases map to TRBD1. V shed 8 bases and J 3 bases; nucleotides not matched to a gene: 2. The CDR3 consists of 12 residues. The germline CDR1 and CDR2 sequences are ENHRY and SYGVKD. For the CDR3, the DNA is TGTGCCATCCAGACAGGGGGCTACGAGCAGTACTTC. This encodes CAIQTGGYEQYF.

The rearrangement links TRBV12-3 or TRBV12-4 to TRBJ2-7, with D tentatively TRBD1 (6 bases). The CDR3 consists of 15 residues. V gave up 2 bases and J gave up 2 bases, with 13 bases separating them. CDR3 protein: CASSLTRQVAYEQYF. The CDR3 coding sequence is TGTGCCAGCAGTTTAACGAGACAGGTAGCCTACGAGCAGTACTTC.

The chain employs TRBV7-2 and TRBJ2-1; TRBD2 aligns across 8 bases. J gave up 9 bases and V 3 bases, and 10 bases lay outside the gene matches. The CDR3 is made up of 15 amino acids. Looked up from germline, CDR1 is SGHTA and CDR2 is FQGNSA. The CDR3 is CASSFSSGVSGEQFF. In DNA, the CDR3 is TGTGCCAGCAGCTTTAGTAGCGGGGTATCGGGTGAGCAGTTCTTC.

The chain employs TRBV18 and TRBJ1-2; D unresolved. The V gene's germline CDR1 is KGHSH and CDR2 LQKENI. The V end was cut by 2 bases, the J end by 7 bases, with 17 bases between. This CDR3 region has 15 residues. CDR3 in DNA: TGTGCCAGCTCACCATCCGAGGGATCGGTCTTTGGCTACACCTTC. It specifies CASSPSEGSVFGYTF. The variable domain in full, completed from reference TRBV18 and TRBJ1-2, reads NAGVMQNPRHLVRRRGQEARLRCSPMKGHSHVYWYRQLPEEGLKFMVYLQKENIIDESGMPKERFSAEFPKEGPSILRIQQVVRGDSAAYFCASSPSEGSVFGYTFGSGTRLTVV.

The sample holds many counts of this clonotype. The chain is built from TRBV2 and TRBJ2-1, with D tentatively TRBD1 (6 bases). Germline values: CDR1 SNHLY, CDR2 FYNNEI. CDR3 length: 13 amino acids. The V and J ends lost 7 bases and 2 bases respectively, with 9 bases between them. Here the CDR3 DNA reads TGTGCCAGCAAGGCAGGGGCCTACAATGAGCAGTTCTTC. Its protein is CASKAGAYNEQFF.

This clonotype was seen many times. The chain carries TRBV5-1 and TRBJ2-2; D perhaps matches TRBD1 (6 bases). The germline V and J ends were trimmed by 7 bases and 0 bases, with 10 bases remaining between them. This CDR3 contains 14 residues. The V gene's germline CDR1 is SGHRS and CDR2 YFSETQ. In nucleotides, the CDR3 is TGCGCCAGCCTACAGGGATCGAACACCGGGGAGCTGTTTTTT. Translation: CASLQGSNTGELFF.

This clonotype was detected many times. The chain combines TRBV11-2 with TRBJ2-5, with TRBD1 as a possible D gene (5 bases). V was cut by 5 bases and J by 2 bases, with 18 bases left in between. In germline, CDR1 is SGHAT, CDR2 FQNNGV. This CDR3 has 16 amino acids. The CDR3 region has the DNA TGTGCCAGCAGCCTCGGCTGGGGCGGAAAACAAGAGACCCAGTACTTC. Residues: CASSLGWGGKQETQYF. The variable domain in full, with the rest retrieved from reference TRBV11-2 and TRBJ2-5, is EAGVAQSPRYKIIEKRQSVAFWCNPISGHATLYWYQQILGQGPKLLIQFQNNGVVDDSQLPKDRFSAERLKGVDSTLKIQPAKLEDSAVYLCASSLGWGGKQETQYFGPGTRLLVL.

This chain connects TRBV7-2 to TRBJ2-7, with a possible D match to TRBD1 (6 bases). The CDR3 contains 15 residues. CDR1 and CDR2 (germline): SGHTA, FQGNSA. The V end lost 1 base, the J end lost 0 bases, and 10 bases lay between the germline ends. CDR3 region: CASSLVRGPSYEQYF. The CDR3 DNA follows: TGTGCCAGCAGCTTAGTCAGGGGACCCTCCTACGAGCAGTACTTC. The full variable domain, with the rest looked up from reference TRBV7-2 and TRBJ2-7, is GAGVSQSPSNKVTEKGKDVELRCDPISGHTALYWYRQSLGQGLEFLIYFQGNSAPDKSGLPSDRFSAERTGGSVSTLTIQRTQQEDSAVYLCASSLVRGPSYEQYFGPGTRLTVT.

This clonotype has a count of ten or more. The V call is TRBV28, the J call TRBJ1-2, with 7 bases matching TRBD1. J gave up 3 bases and V 6 bases, and 7 bases lay outside the gene matches. The CDR3 covers 14 residues. Germline assignment: CDR1 MDHEN and CDR2 SYDVKM. In DNA, the CDR3 is TGTGCCAGCAGCTCAGGGGGTGAGGACTATGGCTACACCTTC. It is translated as CASSSGGEDYGYTF.